This T cell receptor beta chain stems from a study of response to subunit inactivated influenza vaccine. General observations from the study: New T cells are recruited in small numbers by each seasonal influenza vaccination, according to the authors' suggestion.

Concerning this clonotype itself: Its antigen is still unknown.

V dropped 5 bases and J dropped 0 bases, with 11 bases sitting between them. Germline lookup yields CDR1 SGHTA and CDR2 FQGNSA. CDR3 size: 15 residues. One entry per CDR3 protein results from TCRdb running MiXCR on the RT-PCR reads. The data show approximately 300,000 distinct CDR3 sequences, about 20% seen once. The sequences come from PBMCs from blood, collected less than 22 months after vaccination. The V and J genes are TRBV7-2 and TRBJ2-1; possible D gene TRBD2, 5 bases. This TCR derives from a man between 50 and 69 years old who received an inactivated influenza vaccine. CDR3 DNA: TGTGCCAGCAGCCGGAAGGAGGCCTCCTACAATGAGCAGTTCTTC. Residues: CASSRKEASYNEQFF.